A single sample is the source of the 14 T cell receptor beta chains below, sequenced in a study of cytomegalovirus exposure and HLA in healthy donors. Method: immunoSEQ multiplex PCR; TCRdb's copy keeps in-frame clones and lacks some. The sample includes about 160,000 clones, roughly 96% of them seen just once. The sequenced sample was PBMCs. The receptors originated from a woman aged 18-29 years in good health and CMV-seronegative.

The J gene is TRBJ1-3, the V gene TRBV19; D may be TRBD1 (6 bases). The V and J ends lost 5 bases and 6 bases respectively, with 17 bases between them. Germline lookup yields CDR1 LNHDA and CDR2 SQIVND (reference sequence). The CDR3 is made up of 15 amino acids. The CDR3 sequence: CASSADSAGENTIYF. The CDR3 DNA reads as TGTGCCAGTAGTGCGGACAGCGCCGGTGAAAACACCATATATTTT.

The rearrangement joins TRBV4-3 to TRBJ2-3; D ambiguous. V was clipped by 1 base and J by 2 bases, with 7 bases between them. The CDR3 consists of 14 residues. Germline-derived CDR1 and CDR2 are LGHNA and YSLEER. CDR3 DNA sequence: TGCGCCAGCAGCCAAGTTGTCCACACAGATACGCAGTATTTT. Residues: CASSQVVHTDTQYF.

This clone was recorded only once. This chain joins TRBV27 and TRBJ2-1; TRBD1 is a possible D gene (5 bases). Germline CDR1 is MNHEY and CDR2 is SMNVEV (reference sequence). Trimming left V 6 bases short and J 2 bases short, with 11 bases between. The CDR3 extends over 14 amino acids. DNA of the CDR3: TGTGCCAGCAGCGTAGGACAAACCTACAATGAGCAGTTCTTC. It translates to CASSVGQTYNEQFF.

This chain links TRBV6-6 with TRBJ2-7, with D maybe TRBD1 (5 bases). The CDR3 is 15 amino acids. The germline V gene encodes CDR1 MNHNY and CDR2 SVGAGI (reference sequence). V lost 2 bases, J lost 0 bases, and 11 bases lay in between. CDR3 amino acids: CASSYGQGSSYEQYF. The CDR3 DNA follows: TGTGCCAGCAGTTACGGGCAGGGTAGCTCCTACGAGCAGTACTTC.

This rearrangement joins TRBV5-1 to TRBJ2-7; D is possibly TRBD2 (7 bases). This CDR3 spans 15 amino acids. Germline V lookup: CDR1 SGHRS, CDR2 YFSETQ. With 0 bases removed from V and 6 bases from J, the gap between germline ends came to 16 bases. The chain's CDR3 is CASSLGGGSESEQYF. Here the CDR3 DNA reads TGCGCCAGCAGCTTGGGGGGGGGCTCGGAGTCCGAGCAGTACTTC.

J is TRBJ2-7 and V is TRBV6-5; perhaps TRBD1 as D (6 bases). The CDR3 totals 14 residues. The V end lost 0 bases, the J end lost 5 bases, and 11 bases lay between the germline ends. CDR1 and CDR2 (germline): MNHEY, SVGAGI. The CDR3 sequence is CASSYSSRGNEQYF. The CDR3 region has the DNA TGTGCCAGCAGTTACTCGAGCAGGGGAAACGAGCAGTACTTC.

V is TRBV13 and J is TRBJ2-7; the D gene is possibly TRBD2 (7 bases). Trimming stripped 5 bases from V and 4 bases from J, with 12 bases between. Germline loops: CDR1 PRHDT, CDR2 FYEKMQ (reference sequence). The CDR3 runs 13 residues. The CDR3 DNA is TGTGCCAGCAGCCGAGGGGGGGCGTACGAGCAGTACTTC. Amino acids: CASSRGGAYEQYF.

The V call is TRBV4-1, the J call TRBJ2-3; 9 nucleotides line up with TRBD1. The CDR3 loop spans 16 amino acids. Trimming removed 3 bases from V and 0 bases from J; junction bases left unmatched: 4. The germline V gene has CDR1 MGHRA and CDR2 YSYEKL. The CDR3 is CASSHTGGPSTDTQYF. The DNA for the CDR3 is TGCGCCAGCAGCCACACAGGGGGCCCTAGCACAGATACGCAGTATTTT.

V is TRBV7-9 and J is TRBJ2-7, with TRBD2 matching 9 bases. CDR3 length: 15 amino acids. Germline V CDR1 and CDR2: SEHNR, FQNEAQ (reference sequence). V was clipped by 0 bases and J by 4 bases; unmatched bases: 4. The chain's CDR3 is CASSLADLAGYEQYF. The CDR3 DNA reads TGTGCCAGCAGCTTAGCGGATCTAGCGGGGTACGAGCAGTACTTC.

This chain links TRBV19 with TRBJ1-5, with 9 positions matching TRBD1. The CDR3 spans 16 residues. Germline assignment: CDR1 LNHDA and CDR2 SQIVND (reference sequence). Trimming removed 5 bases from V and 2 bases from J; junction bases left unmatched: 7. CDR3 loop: CASSDYRGPGNQPQHF. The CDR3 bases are TGTGCCAGTAGTGACTACAGGGGGCCAGGCAATCAGCCCCAGCATTTT.

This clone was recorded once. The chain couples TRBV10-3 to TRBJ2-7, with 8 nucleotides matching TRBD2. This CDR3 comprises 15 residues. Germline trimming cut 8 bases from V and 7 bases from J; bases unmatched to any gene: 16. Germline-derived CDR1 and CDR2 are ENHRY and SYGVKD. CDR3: CAISPRGGALGEQYF. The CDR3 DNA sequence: TGTGCCATCTCCCCCCGGGGGGGCGCCTTGGGGGAGCAGTACTTC.

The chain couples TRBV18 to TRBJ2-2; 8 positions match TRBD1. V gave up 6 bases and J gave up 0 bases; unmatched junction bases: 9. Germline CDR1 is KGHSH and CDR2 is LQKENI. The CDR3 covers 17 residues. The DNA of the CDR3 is TGTGCCAGCTCGGGTAGATCGACAGGGGCGAACACCGGGGAGCTGTTTTTT. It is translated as CASSGRSTGANTGELFF.

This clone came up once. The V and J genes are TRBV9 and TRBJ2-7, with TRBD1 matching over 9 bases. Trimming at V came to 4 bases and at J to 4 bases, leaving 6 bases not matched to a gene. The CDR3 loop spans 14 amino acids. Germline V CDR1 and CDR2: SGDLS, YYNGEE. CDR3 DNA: TGTGCCAGCAGCACCGGGACAGGGATATACGAGCAGTACTTC. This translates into CASSTGTGIYEQYF.

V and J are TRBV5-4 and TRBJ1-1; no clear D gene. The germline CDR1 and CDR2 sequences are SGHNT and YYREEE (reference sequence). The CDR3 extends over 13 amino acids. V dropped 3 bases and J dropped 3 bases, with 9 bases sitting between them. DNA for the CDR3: TGTGCCAGCAGCTCAGACACATACACTGAAGCTTTCTTT. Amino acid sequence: CASSSDTYTEAFF.